This T cell receptor (beta chain) was documented in a study of Ad26.COV2.S vaccination and SARS-CoV-2 variants (dated by TCRdb to the early 2020s). At the level of the whole study: Vaccine-arm donors were drawn from COV1001, a multicentre, randomized, double-blind, placebo-controlled phase I-IIa trial of Ad26.COV2.S in healthy adults. Ad26.COV2.S was administered intramuscularly at a dose of 5x10^10 or 1x10^11 viral particles, either as one shot or as two shots given 56 days apart. TCRbeta repertoire sequencing served as the tool for gauging how specific and how broad the SARS-CoV-2-reactive T cell receptors were following Ad26.COV2.S vaccination. The TCR-sequenced set comprised about 30 samples: approximately 20 Ad26.COV2.S vaccine recipients, 5 placebo recipients and 8 SARS-CoV-2 convalescent individuals. Trial participants were randomized into five groups of five: low-dose or high-dose Ad26.COV2.S given once or twice, or placebo on both occasions. Investigators remained blinded to trial group allocation during experiments and outcome assessment. The study at large found these results: According to the authors, total T cell responses may have been underestimated by the TCR breadth and depth analyses. Higher spike-specific TCR breadth was observed in Ad26.COV2.S recipients than in placebo recipients (P = 0.0014). Non-spike TCR breadth was comparable between vaccine and placebo recipients, consistent with the vaccine containing only spike. The study was not powered for comparison of responses between vaccine doses or regimens. Substantial breadth of spike-specific CD8+ and CD4+ T cell responses was reported after vaccination.

Note on this clone: Its antigen remains undetermined. Per-nucleotide qualities are absent, and no much larger clonotype sits a single base away.

The intended sense of this specimen's treatment or condition label: roughly 19 received Ad26.COV2.S at low or high dose, single or two shots; 5 received placebo; per-sample allocation not given. For vaccine and placebo recipients, repertoires were sequenced using samples collected on day 63 after the first injection. Between 29 July and 7 August 2020, Cohort 1b enrolled fewer than 30 adults aged 18-55 years at one site in Boston, USA. Ad26.COV2.S consisted of a replication-incompetent adenovirus type 26 vector by which a prefusion-stabilized SARS-CoV-2 spike protein from the original Wuhan strain was expressed. V is pared back by 3 bases and J by 2 bases, with 22 bases lying between the germline termini. The germline V gene yields SGHVS for CDR1 and FNYEAQ for CDR2. The CDR3 spans 18 residues, from the cysteine through the phenylalanine. Here the CDR3 DNA is all that survives: 54 bases in frame from base 1.

The immunoSEQ Assay was used to sequence TCRbeta CDR3 regions. After extraction, genomic DNA underwent amplification by bias-controlled multiplex PCR, followed by high-throughput sequencing. In the original analysis: To quantify the absolute abundance of each unique TCRbeta CDR3 region, sequences were collapsed and filtered. T cell fraction was estimated by normalizing TCRbeta template counts to usable DNA, with usable DNA measured through amplification of reference genes found in all nucleated cells. Repertoire TCRs were annotated as SARS-CoV-2-specific when V gene, CDR3 amino acid sequence and J gene were exactly matched to a known reactive TCR set. The reference SARS-CoV-2 TCR set was derived from MIRA and filtered for enrichment in COVID-19-positive ImmuneCODE repertoires, a step that removed public or cross-reactive TCRs. Drawing on the MIRA antigens, annotated TCRs were analysed further at the level of specific ORF or position within ORF. Depth was the summed frequency of annotated unique rearrangements, while breadth was defined as annotated unique rearrangements over total unique productive rearrangements. Two-sided Wilcoxon rank-sum tests were applied when comparing TCR breadth between groups. The table comes from immuneACCESS by way of TCRdb, which keeps in-frame sequences with V and J called. Part of the clones is missing from these tables; in studies checked, under half for an unresolved V gene and the rest for unknown reasons. V, J and clone size reflect that table, while D and trimming were determined from the DNA. The sample has fewer than 400,000 clones on record, 90% of them singletons. The top ten clones comprise approximately 5% of the sample.

Recombination joined TRBV7-6 with TRBJ1-1; D gene: possibly TRBD1, on 5 matching bases. The receptor's source is a person aged 18-60 years who received the Ad26.COV2.S COVID-19 vaccine or a placebo. This material consisted of peripheral blood, taken in a trial of Ad26.COV2.S vaccine versus placebo. Here is the DNA: TGTGCCAGCAGCTTTAATCCTGACAGAGCCCCCCTTAACACTGAAGCTTTCTTT. Translation gives CASSFNPDRAPLNTEAFF.